This T cell receptor (beta chain) derives from a study of cytotoxic CD8 clonotypes in ibrutinib-treated CLL. Study context: The cohort had 11 relapsed/refractory and some 14 treatment-naive patients, 17 to 18 IGHV unmutated.

Investigators sought sequencing depths of between 1 in 200,000 and 1 in 1 million T cells. Sequencing used immunoSEQ multiplex PCR; TCRdb keeps in-frame clones, though not all of them. Among just over 200,000 clones listed, 79% were seen once. This clone was observed a handful of times. As yet, its antigen is unknown. Study-wide results and caveats: Higher clonality was seen at ibrutinib response and a return toward baseline at progression. Baseline levels of clonality went above those of age-matched healthy donors and moved with circulating CD8+ T-cell counts.

Trimming left V 4 bases short and J 2 bases short, with 9 bases between. Germline V gives CDR1 SEHNR, CDR2 FQNEAQ (reference sequence). The CDR3 length is 13 residues. The origin of this receptor is a human donor with chronic lymphocytic leukemia. The chain links TRBV7-9 to TRBJ2-7, with TRBD2 as a possible D gene (7 bases). The source material was PBMCs, sampled after 12 months of ibrutinib treatment. DNA of the CDR3: TGTGCCAGCAGCTCGGGGGGCCCCTACGAGCAGTACTTC. Translating gives CASSSGGPYEQYF.